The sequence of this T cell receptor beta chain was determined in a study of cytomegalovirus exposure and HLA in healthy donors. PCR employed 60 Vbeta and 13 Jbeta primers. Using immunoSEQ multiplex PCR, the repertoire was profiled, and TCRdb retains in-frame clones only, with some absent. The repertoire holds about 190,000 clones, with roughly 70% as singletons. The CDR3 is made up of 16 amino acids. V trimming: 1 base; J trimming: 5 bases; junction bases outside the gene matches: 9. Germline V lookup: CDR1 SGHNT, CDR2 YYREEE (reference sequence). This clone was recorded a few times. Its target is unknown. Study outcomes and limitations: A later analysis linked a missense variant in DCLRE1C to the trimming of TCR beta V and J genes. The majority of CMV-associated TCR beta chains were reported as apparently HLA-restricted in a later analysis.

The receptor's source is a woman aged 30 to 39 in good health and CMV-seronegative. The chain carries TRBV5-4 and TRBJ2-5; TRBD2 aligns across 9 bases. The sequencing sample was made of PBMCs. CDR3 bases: TGTGCCAGCAGCTTGCAGCTAGCGGGATGGGGGGAGACCCAGTACTTC. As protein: CASSLQLAGWGETQYF.